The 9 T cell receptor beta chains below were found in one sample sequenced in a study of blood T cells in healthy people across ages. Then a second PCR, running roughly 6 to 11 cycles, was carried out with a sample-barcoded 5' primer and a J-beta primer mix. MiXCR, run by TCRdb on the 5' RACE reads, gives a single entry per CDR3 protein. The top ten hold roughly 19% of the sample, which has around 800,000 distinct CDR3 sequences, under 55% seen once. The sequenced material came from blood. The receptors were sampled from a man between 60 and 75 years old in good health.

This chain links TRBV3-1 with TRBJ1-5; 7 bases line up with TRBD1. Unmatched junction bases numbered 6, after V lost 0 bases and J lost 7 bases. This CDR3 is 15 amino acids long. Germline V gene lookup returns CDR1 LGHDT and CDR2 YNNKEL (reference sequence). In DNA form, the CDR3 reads TGTGCCAGCAGCCAAGATCGGACAGGCGGCCAGCCCCAGCATTTT. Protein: CASSQDRTGGQPQHF.

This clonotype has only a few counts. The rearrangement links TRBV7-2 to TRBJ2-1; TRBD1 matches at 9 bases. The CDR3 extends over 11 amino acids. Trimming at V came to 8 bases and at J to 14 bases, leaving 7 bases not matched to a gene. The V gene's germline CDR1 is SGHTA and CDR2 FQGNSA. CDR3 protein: CASSSGTGKFF. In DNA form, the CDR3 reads TGTGCCAGCTCATCCGGGACAGGGAAGTTCTTC. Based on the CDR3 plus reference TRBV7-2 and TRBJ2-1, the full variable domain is GAGVSQSPSNKVTEKGKDVELRCDPISGHTALYWYRQSLGQGLEFLIYFQGNSAPDKSGLPSDRFSAERTGGSVSTLTIQRTQQEDSAVYLCASSSGTGKFFGPGTRLTVL.

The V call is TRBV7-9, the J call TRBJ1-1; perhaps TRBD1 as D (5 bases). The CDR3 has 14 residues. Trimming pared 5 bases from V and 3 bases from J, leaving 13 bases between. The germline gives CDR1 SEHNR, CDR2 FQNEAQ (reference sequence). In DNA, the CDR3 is TGTGCCAGCAGCGACCAGGGTTTCGACACTGAAGCTTTCTTT. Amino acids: CASSDQGFDTEAFF.

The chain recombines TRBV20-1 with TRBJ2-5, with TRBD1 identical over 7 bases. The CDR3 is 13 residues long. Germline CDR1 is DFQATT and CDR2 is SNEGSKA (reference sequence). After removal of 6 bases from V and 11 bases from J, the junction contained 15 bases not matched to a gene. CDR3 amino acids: CSANRDRSQEQYF. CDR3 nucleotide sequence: TGCAGTGCCAATCGGGACAGATCGCAGGAGCAGTACTTC.

The CDR3 reads CASSQEEGRAYEQYF. The CDR3 DNA reads TGCGCCAGCAGCCAAGAAGAGGGCAGAGCCTACGAGCAGTACTTC. This chain joins TRBV4-3 and TRBJ2-7; maybe TRBD2 (5 bases). Germline CDR1 LGHNA, CDR2 YSLEER. CDR3 length: 15 amino acids. V was shortened by 0 bases and J by 2 bases, with 11 bases between the two germline ends.

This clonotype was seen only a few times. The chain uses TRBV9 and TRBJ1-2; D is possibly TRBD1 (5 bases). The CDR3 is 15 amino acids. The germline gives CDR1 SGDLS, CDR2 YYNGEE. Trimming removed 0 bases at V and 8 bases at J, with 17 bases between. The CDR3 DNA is TGTGCCAGCAGCGTAGAATCGCGAGGGGTGAGCGGCTACACCTTC. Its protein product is CASSVESRGVSGYTF.

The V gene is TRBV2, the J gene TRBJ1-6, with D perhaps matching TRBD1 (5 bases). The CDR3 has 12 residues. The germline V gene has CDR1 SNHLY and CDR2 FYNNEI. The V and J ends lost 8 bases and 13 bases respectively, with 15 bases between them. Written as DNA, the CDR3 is TGTGCCAGCGAGGCAGGGTGGAATCCCCTCCACTTT. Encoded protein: CASEAGWNPLHF.

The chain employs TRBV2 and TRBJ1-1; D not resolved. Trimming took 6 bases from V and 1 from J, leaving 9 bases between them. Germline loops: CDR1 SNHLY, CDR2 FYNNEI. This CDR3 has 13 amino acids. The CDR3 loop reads CASRLDWNTEAFF. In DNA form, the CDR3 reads TGTGCCAGCAGGCTGGATTGGAACACTGAAGCTTTCTTT.

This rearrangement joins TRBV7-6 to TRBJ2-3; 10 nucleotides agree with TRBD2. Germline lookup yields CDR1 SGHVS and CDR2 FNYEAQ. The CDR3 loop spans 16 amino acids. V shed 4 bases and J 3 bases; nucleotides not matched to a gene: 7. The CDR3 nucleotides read TGTGCCAGCAGCTACTCTAGCGGGGGAGGTACAGATACGCAGTATTTT. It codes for CASSYSSGGGTDTQYF.